This entry lists 18 T cell receptor beta chains sequenced from one sample in a study of T cell responses to AZD1222 COVID-19 vaccine. Only in-frame clones appear in the TCRdb table, and some are missing; sequencing was by immunoSEQ multiplex PCR. The sample holds about 120,000 clones, roughly 93% seen once. The specimen was peripheral blood, collected on day 0 of AZD1222 vaccination. The receptors stem from an adult in good health.

This rearrangement joins TRBV9 to TRBJ2-5; D possibly uses TRBD1 or TRBD2 (5 bases each). Trimming took 4 bases from V and 1 from J, leaving 14 bases between them. The CDR3 has 15 residues. CDR1 is SGDLS and CDR2 is YYNGEE in the germline V gene. The CDR3 is CASSQTGTGQETQYF. CDR3 nucleotide sequence: TGTGCCAGCAGCCAGACCGGGACGGGCCAAGAGACCCAGTACTTC.

V and J are TRBV7-9 and TRBJ2-7, with 8 nucleotides matching TRBD1. The junction had 3 bases not matched to a gene; V was cut back by 5 bases and J by 0 bases. Looked up from germline, CDR1 is SEHNR and CDR2 is FQNEAQ (reference sequence). The CDR3 runs to 14 residues. CDR3 DNA: TGTGCCAGCAGCCCCGGGACAGGCTCCTACGAGCAGTACTTC. This encodes CASSPGTGSYEQYF.

The chain is built from TRBV3-1 (or the pseudogene TRBV3-2) and TRBJ2-5, with no clear D. The CDR3 consists of 12 residues. From germline, CDR1 is LGHDT and CDR2 YNNKEL (reference sequence). Trimming left V 5 bases short and J 4 bases short, with 8 bases between. In nucleotides, the CDR3 is TGTGCCAGCAGCATAGTGGGAGAGACCCAGTACTTC. Its translation: CASSIVGETQYF.

The J gene is TRBJ1-2, the V gene TRBV16, with D unresolved. This CDR3 contains 14 residues. Germline lookup yields CDR1 KGHSY and CDR2 FQNENV. V shed 4 bases and J shed 2 bases, with 11 bases lying between them. CDR3 region: CASSPRGPNYGYTF. CDR3 nucleotides: TGTGCCAGCAGCCCCCGCGGTCCCAACTATGGCTACACCTTC.

The chain employs TRBV7-9 and TRBJ2-7; the D is unclear. Germline V lookup: CDR1 SEHNR, CDR2 FQNEAQ (reference sequence). The CDR3 is made up of 15 amino acids. The germline V and J ends were trimmed by 4 bases and 3 bases, with 16 bases remaining between them. The CDR3 here is CASSSVLEPDYEQYF. The CDR3 region has the DNA TGTGCCAGCAGCTCGGTCCTCGAACCCGACTACGAGCAGTACTTC. The full variable domain, in which reference TRBV7-9 and TRBJ2-7 provide the parts outside the CDR3, is DTGVSQNPRHKITKRGQNVTFRCDPISEHNRLYWYRQTLGQGPEFLTYFQNEAQLEKSRLLSDRFSAERPKGSFSTLEIQRTEQGDSAMYLCASSSVLEPDYEQYFGPGTRLTVT.

This chain connects TRBV19 to TRBJ2-2, with D possibly being TRBD1 or TRBD2 (7 bases each). Germline V gene sequence: CDR1 LNHDA, CDR2 SQIVND (reference sequence). The CDR3 is made up of 15 amino acids. V was shortened by 10 bases and J by 4 bases, with 19 bases between the two germline ends. CDR3: CATTKGRGLTGELFF. The DNA of the CDR3 is TGTGCCACCACCAAGGGGAGGGGGCTCACCGGGGAGCTGTTTTTT.

This rearrangement joins TRBV18 to TRBJ2-5; D may match TRBD1 or TRBD2 (5 bases each). CDR1 and CDR2 (germline): KGHSH, LQKENI. Trimming left V 0 bases short and J 5 bases short, with 10 bases between. This CDR3 has 14 residues. CDR3 DNA sequence: TGTGCCAGCTCACCACCCGGGGCCTCGGAGACCCAGTACTTC. This sequence encodes CASSPPGASETQYF.

The V gene is TRBV18, the J gene TRBJ1-2; maybe TRBD1 (5 bases). This CDR3 region has 13 residues. Trimming left V 2 bases short and J 12 bases short, with 16 bases between. CDR1 and CDR2 from the germline V gene are KGHSH and LQKENI. Here the CDR3 reads CASSPGEGVSDTF. The CDR3 region has the DNA TGTGCCAGCTCACCAGGGGAAGGGGTCTCGGACACCTTC.

The genes are TRBV2 and TRBJ1-3, with 10 positions matching TRBD1. This CDR3 has 15 amino acids. Germline V gene lookup returns CDR1 SNHLY and CDR2 FYNNEI. V dropped 7 bases and J dropped 7; count of bases not matched to a gene: 10. The CDR3 DNA reads TGTGCCAGCAACCCCCGGACAGGGGGTATGAACACCATATATTTT. Its protein product is CASNPRTGGMNTIYF.

This sequence joins TRBV6-5 and TRBJ1-6; no definite D call. Germline values: CDR1 MNHEY, CDR2 SVGAGI. The CDR3 runs to 13 residues. V was shortened by 7 bases and J by 5 bases, with 9 bases between the two germline ends. DNA of the CDR3: TGTGCCAGCATTGGGCCGCATAATTCACCCCTCCACTTT. Translating it yields CASIGPHNSPLHF.

The chain has TRBV30 and TRBJ1-5; 7 bases agree with TRBD1. The CDR3 contains 16 residues. The J segment lost 0 bases and the V segment lost 3 bases, leaving 8 bases of the junction unmatched. CDR1 and CDR2 from the germline V gene are GTSNPN and SVGIG (reference sequence). CDR3 sequence reads: CAWSEQGRDSNQPQHF. The CDR3 DNA reads TGTGCCTGGAGCGAACAGGGGCGGGATAGCAATCAGCCCCAGCATTTT.

V is TRBV25-1 and J is TRBJ2-1; D gene ambiguous. Germline loops: CDR1 MGHDK, CDR2 SYGVNS. Trimming pared 2 bases from V and 9 bases from J, leaving 11 bases between. The CDR3 has 13 residues. This CDR3 reads CASSEPPMLEQFF. The CDR3 DNA reads TGTGCCAGCAGTGAACCCCCTATGCTTGAGCAGTTCTTC.

The chain uses TRBV3-1 (or the pseudogene TRBV3-2) and TRBJ2-1; no clear D gene. Germline lookup yields CDR1 LGHDT and CDR2 YNNKEL (reference sequence). Between the trimmed V and J ends, which lost 3 bases and 4 bases, there was a span of 4 bases. There are 12 residues in the CDR3. For the CDR3, the DNA is TGTGCCAGCAGCCAGTTATACAATGAGCAGTTCTTC. This codes for CASSQLYNEQFF.

The J gene is TRBJ2-5, the V gene TRBV12-3 or TRBV12-4, with D unresolved. The V end was cut by 4 bases, the J end by 1 base, with 4 bases between. The CDR3 runs to 12 residues. CDR3 loop: CASSSSQETQYF. The CDR3, as DNA: TGTGCCAGCAGTTCCAGCCAAGAGACCCAGTACTTC.

V and J are TRBV7-8 and TRBJ2-5; D unresolved. Germline lookup yields CDR1 SGHVS and CDR2 FQNEAQ. The CDR3 spans 15 residues. The V gene lost 5 bases and the J gene lost 2 bases, with 15 bases spanning the gap. The CDR3 coding sequence is TGTGCCAGCAGCCATGCTACGGCGGAGCAAGAGACCCAGTACTTC. This encodes CASSHATAEQETQYF.

The V and J genes are TRBV2 and TRBJ1-6, with a possible D match to TRBD1 (6 bases). With 6 bases removed from V and 12 bases from J, the gap between germline ends came to 18 bases. Germline loops: CDR1 SNHLY, CDR2 FYNNEI. This CDR3 spans 14 amino acids. Here the CDR3 reads CASRGLGAPIPLHF. In DNA, the CDR3 is TGTGCCAGCAGGGGCCTGGGGGCCCCGATACCCCTCCACTTT.

This sequence joins TRBV9 and TRBJ2-3, with 13 nucleotides matching TRBD2. The trim removed 6 bases at V and 0 bases at J, leaving 10 bases unmatched. The germline CDR1 and CDR2 sequences are SGDLS and YYNGEE. The CDR3 sequence is 18 residues long. CDR3 DNA sequence: TGTGCCAGCACTTCGGGACTAGCGGGAAGGGGGAGCACAGATACGCAGTATTTT. Its protein product is CASTSGLAGRGSTDTQYF.

The chain combines TRBV24-1 with TRBJ1-4; 7 nucleotides line up with TRBD1. There are 15 residues in the CDR3. From germline, CDR1 is KGHDR and CDR2 SFDVKD. The V gene end was trimmed by 3 bases and the J gene end by 3 bases; junction bases not matched to a gene: 3. Here the CDR3 reads CATSDPTGSNEKLFF. The CDR3 bases are TGTGCCACCAGTGATCCGACAGGGTCTAATGAAAAACTGTTTTTT.